This T cell receptor (beta chain) was profiled in a study of technical replicates of blood from a few donors. In germline, CDR1 is GTSNPN, CDR2 SVGIG (reference sequence). The V segment lost 1 base and the J segment 7 bases; nucleotides outside the gene matches: 0. The CDR3 length is 12 residues. Sequencing was performed with immunoSEQ multiplex PCR; in TCRdb, only in-frame clones are kept and a portion is missing. The table lists 77,000 or so clones, roughly 92% of them singletons. The sample was T cells isolated from PBMCs. The chain uses TRBV30 and TRBJ2-1; TRBD2 agrees at 8 bases. The clonotype comes from a human donor in good health. CDR3 protein: CAWSAGGNEQFF. CDR3 sequence (DNA): TGTGCCTGGAGTGCGGGGGGGAATGAGCAGTTCTTC.